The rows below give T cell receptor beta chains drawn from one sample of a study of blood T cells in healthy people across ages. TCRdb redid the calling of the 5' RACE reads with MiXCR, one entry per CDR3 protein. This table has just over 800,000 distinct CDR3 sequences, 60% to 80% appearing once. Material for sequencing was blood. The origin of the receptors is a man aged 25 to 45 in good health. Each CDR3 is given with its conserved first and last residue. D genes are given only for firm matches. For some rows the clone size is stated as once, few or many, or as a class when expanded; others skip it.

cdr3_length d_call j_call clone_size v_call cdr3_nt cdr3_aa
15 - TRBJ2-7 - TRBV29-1 TGCAGCGTTGCGCACGGGGACCCTCGCCGCTACGAGCAGTACTTC CSVAHGDPRRYEQYF
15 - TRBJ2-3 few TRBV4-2 TGTGCCAGCAGCCAAGAATGGCTTTGGGACGGTACGCAGTATTTT CASSQEWLWDGTQYF
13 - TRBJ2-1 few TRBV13 TGTGCCAGCAGCTTAACTAGGTTCAATGAGCAGTTCTTC CASSLTRFNEQFF
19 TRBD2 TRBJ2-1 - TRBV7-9 TGTGCCAGCAGCTGGGATACTAGCGGGGGGGCCCGATCCTACAATGAGCAGTTCTTC CASSWDTSGGARSYNEQFF
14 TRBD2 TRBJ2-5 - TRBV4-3 TGCGCCAGCAGCCAAGGTAGCGGGGGGCAAGAGCAGTACTTC CASSQGSGGQEQYF
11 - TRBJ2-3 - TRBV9 TGTGCCAGCAGCGCAGGAGAGGGGCAGTATTTT CASSAGEGQYF
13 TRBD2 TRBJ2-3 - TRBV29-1 TGCAGCGTTGTTAGCGGGGAAACAGATACGCAGTATTTT CSVVSGETDTQYF
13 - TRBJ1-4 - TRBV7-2 TGTGCCAGCCGGATGGGGGGATCTGAAAAACTGTTTTTT CASRMGGSEKLFF
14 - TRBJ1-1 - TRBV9 TGTGCCAGCAACCCGGACGGACGGAACACTGAAGCTTTCTTT CASNPDGRNTEAFF
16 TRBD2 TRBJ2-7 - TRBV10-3 TGTGCCATCAGGACACCGGGACTAGCGGGGAGGTACGAGCAGTACTTC CAIRTPGLAGRYEQYF
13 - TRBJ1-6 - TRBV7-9 TGTGCCAGCTCGGTTGGCTCCAATTCACCCCTCCACTTT CASSVGSNSPLHF
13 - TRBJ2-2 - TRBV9 TGTGCCAGCAGTGATGGACCCCCCGGGGAGCTGTTTTTT CASSDGPPGELFF
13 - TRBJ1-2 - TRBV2 TGTGCCAGCAGTGAACAACGGAGCTATGGCTACACCTTC CASSEQRSYGYTF
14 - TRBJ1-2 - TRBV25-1 TGTGCCAGCACCTGGGGGTCAGGGGACTATGGCTACACCTTC CASTWGSGDYGYTF
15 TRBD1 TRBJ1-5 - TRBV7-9 TGTGCCAGCAGCCCCACAGGGGAAATGGATCAGCCCCAGCATTTT CASSPTGEMDQPQHF
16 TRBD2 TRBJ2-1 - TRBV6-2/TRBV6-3 TGTGCCAGCAGCCCCCGGGCGGGGGGGCTAAACAATGAGCAGTTCTTC CASSPRAGGLNNEQFF
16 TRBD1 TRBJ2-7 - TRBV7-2 TGTGCCAGCAGCTTACCAGGGACAGGGGGACACTACGAGCAGTACTTC CASSLPGTGGHYEQYF
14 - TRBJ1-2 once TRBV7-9 TGTGCCCCCCTTAGGGTGACGGACGAATGGGGCTACACCTTC CAPLRVTDEWGYTF
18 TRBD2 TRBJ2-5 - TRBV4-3 TGCGCCAGCAGCCAAGATATCGGTAGCGGGGGGATCCAAGAGACCCAGTACTTC CASSQDIGSGGIQETQYF
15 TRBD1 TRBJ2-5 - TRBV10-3 TGTGCCACCGAAAGGGACAGGGGTTTTTGGGAGACCCAGTACTTC CATERDRGFWETQYF
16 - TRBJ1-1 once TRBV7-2 TGTGCCAGCAGCTTACCCGCAGGGAGCGAGAACACTGAAGCTTTCTTT CASSLPAGSENTEAFF
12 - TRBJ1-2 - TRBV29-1 TGCAGCGTTGAAACAGTTGGTCGGGTGGTCACCTTC CSVETVGRVVTF
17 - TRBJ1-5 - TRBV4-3 TGCGCCAGCAGCCAAGAGTTTCCCTCGACAGGCAATCAGCCCCAGCATTTT CASSQEFPSTGNQPQHF
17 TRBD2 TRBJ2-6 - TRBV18 TGTGCCAGCTCAACTAGCGGGGGGGCCTCTGGGGCCAACGTCCTGACTTTC CASSTSGGASGANVLTF
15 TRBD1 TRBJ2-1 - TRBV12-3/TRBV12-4 TGTGCCAGCAGTTTTGGGACAGGGTTATTAAATGAGCAGTTCTTC CASSFGTGLLNEQFF
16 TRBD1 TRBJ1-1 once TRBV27 TGTGCCAGCAGTCAAGGGACAGGGTATACGGACACTGAAGCTTTCTTT CASSQGTGYTDTEAFF
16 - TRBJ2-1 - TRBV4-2 TGTGCCAACAGCCAAGATGAGGACTGGACCTACAATGAGCAGTTCTTC CANSQDEDWTYNEQFF
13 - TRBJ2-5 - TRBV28 TGTGCCAGCAGTGGGACACCTCAAGAGACCCAGTACTTC CASSGTPQETQYF
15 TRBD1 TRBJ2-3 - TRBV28 TGTGCCAGCAGTGCTACAGGGGCCCCTACAGATACGCAGTATTTT CASSATGAPTDTQYF
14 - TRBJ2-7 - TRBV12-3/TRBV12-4 TGTGCCAGCAGTCCTGGTCCTCCCCCCTACGAGCAGTACTTC CASSPGPPPYEQYF
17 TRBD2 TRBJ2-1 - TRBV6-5 TGTGCCAGCAGTTACTCGACACTAGCGGGGGGGCCCTTCGAGCAGTTCTTC CASSYSTLAGGPFEQFF
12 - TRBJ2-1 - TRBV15 TGTGCCACCAGCAGAGAGGGGTATGAGCAGTTCTTC CATSREGYEQFF
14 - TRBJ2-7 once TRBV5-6 TGTGCCAGCACCCTGAGCAGGTCGGGCTACGAGCAGTACTTC CASTLSRSGYEQYF
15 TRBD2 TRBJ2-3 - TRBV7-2 TGTGCCAGCAGCTTCGGGGGGGAAAGCACAGATACGCAGTATTTT CASSFGGESTDTQYF
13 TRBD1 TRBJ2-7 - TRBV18 TGTGCCAGCTCACAGACAGGGGAGGACGAGCAGTACTTC CASSQTGEDEQYF
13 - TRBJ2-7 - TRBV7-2 TGTGCCAGCAGCGTAAACAGGGACTACGAGCAGTACTTC CASSVNRDYEQYF
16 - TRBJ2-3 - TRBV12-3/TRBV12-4 TGTGCCAGCACACAGACGGCGGGGATTAGCACAGATACGCAGTATTTT CASTQTAGISTDTQYF
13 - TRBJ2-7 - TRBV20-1 TGCAGTGCTAGGGCAGGGGCCTCCTACGAGCAGTACTTC CSARAGASYEQYF
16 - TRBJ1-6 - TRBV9 TGTGCCAGCAGCGTGAGCGACAGCTCCTATAATTCACCCCTCCACTTT CASSVSDSSYNSPLHF
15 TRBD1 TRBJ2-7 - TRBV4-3 TGCGCCAGCAGCCACCACCCCAGACAGGGTTACGAGCAGTACTTC CASSHHPRQGYEQYF
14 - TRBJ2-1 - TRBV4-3 TGCGCCAGCAGCCAAGACAGAGTCTACAATGAGCAGTTCTTC CASSQDRVYNEQFF
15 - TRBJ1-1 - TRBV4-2 TGTGCCAGCAGCCAAAATTCCGGGAGGAACACTGAAGCTTTCTTT CASSQNSGRNTEAFF
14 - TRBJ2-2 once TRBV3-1 TGTGCCTGCAGGGTAGGGGCGTACACCGGGGAGCTGTTTTTT CACRVGAYTGELFF